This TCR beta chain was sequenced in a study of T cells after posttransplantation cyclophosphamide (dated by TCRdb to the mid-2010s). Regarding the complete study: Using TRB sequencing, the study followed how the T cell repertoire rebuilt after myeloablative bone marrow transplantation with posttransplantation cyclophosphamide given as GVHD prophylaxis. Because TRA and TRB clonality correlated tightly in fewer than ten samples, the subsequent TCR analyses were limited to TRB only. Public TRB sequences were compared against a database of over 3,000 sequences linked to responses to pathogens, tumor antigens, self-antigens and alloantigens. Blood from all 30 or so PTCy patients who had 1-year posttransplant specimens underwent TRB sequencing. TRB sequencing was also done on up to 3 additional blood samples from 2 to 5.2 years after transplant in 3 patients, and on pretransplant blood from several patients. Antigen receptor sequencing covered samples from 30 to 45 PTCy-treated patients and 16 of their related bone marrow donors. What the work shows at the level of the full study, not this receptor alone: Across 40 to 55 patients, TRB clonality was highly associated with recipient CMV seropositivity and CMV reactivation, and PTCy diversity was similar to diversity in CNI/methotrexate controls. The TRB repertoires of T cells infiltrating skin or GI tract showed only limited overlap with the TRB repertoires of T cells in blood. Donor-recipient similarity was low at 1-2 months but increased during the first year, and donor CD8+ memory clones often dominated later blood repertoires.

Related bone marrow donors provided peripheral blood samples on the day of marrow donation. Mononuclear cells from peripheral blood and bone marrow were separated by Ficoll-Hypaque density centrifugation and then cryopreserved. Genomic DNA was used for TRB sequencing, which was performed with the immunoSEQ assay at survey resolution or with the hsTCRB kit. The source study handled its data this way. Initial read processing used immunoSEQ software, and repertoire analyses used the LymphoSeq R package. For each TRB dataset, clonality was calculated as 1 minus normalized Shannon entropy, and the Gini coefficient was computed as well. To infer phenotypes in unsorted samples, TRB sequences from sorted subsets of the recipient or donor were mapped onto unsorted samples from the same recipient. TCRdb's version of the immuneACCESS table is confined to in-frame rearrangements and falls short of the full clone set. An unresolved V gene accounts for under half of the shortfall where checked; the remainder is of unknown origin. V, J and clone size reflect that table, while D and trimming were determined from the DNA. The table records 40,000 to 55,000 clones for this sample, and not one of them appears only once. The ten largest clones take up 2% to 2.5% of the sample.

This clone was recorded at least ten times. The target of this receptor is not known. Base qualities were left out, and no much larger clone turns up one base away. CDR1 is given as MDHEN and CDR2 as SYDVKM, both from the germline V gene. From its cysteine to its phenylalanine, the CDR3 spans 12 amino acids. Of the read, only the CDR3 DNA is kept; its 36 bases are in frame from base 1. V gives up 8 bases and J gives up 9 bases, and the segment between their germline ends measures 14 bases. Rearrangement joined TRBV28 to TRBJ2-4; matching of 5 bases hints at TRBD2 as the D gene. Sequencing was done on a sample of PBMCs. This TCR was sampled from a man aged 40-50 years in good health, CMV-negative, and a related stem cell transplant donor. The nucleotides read TGTGCCAGCCACCGCGGGTTTGGCATTCAGTACTTC. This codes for CASHRGFGIQYF.